This T cell receptor beta chain was captured by sequencing in a study of shared clonotypes between healthy human individuals. Overall study context: Ranging from 18 to 49 in age, donors were a couple of women and three men. Regarding the study as a whole: Sample collection involved blood only; tissue repertoires are likely different.

Per germline, CDR1 MNHEY and CDR2 SMNVEV (reference sequence). This CDR3 has 15 amino acids. With 8 bases clipped from V and 5 bases from J, the junction kept 7 bases outside the gene matches. TCRdb's copy holds only in-frame clones and misses some; the assay was immunoSEQ multiplex PCR. This repertoire shows 2 million to 2.5 million clones, just over 90% found once; its top ten account for about 0.39%. Concerning this clone: Its cognate antigen is unknown.

This sequence was found in a man between 18 and 29 years old in good health. Some clones in this sample may be carry-over from other donors' samples. The chain carries TRBV27 and TRBJ2-1, with TRBD2 matching 12 bases. The sequenced material came from naive CD4+ T cells from PBMCs. Noted subset: CD45RA+ positively selected. Here the CDR3 reads CASQLAGGYHNEQFF. The CDR3, as DNA: TGTGCCAGCCAACTAGCGGGAGGCTACCACAATGAGCAGTTCTTC.